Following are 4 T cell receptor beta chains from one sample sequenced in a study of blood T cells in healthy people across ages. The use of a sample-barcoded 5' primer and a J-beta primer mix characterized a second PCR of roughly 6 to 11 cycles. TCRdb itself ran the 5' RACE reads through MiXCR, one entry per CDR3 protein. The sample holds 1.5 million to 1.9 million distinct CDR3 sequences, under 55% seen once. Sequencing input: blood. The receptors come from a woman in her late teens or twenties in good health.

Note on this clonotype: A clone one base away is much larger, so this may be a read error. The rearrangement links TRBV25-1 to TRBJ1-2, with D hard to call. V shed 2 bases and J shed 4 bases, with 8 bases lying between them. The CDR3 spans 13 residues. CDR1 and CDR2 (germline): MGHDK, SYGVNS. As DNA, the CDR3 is TGTGCCAGCAGTGAAGCGGGCTTCTATGGCTACACCTTC. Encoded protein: CASSEAGFYGYTF.

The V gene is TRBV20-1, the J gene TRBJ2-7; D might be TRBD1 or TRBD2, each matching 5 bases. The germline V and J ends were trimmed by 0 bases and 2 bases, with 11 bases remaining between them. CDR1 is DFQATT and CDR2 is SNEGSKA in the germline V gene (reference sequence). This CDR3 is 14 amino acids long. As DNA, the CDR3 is TGCAGTGCTAGAGATTTTGGGGGAACCTACGAGCAGTACTTC. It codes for CSARDFGGTYEQYF.

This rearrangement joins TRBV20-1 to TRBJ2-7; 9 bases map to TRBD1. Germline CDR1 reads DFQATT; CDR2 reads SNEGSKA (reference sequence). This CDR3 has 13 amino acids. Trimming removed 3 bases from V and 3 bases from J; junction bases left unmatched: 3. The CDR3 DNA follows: TGCAGTGCTAGTGAGGACAGGGGCTACGAGCAGTACTTC. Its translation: CSASEDRGYEQYF.

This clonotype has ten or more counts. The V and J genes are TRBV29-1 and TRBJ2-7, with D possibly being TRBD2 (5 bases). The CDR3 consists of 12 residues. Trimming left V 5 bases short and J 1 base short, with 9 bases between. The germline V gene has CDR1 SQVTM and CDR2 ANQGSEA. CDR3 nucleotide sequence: TGCAGCGTTTCCCCGGGGTCCTACGAGCAGTACTTC. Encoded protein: CSVSPGSYEQYF.